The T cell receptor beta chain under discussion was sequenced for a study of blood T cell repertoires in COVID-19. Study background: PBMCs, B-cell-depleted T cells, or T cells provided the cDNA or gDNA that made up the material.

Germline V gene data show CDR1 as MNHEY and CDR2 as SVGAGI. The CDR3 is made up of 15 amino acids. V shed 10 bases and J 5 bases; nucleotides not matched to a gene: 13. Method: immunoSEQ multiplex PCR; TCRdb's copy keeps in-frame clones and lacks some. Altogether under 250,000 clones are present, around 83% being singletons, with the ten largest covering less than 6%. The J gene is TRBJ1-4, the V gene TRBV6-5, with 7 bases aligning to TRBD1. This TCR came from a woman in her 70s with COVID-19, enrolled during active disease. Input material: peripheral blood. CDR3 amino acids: CATKEGTEPNEKLFF. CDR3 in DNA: TGTGCCACCAAGGAGGGGACAGAGCCAAATGAAAAACTGTTTTTT.